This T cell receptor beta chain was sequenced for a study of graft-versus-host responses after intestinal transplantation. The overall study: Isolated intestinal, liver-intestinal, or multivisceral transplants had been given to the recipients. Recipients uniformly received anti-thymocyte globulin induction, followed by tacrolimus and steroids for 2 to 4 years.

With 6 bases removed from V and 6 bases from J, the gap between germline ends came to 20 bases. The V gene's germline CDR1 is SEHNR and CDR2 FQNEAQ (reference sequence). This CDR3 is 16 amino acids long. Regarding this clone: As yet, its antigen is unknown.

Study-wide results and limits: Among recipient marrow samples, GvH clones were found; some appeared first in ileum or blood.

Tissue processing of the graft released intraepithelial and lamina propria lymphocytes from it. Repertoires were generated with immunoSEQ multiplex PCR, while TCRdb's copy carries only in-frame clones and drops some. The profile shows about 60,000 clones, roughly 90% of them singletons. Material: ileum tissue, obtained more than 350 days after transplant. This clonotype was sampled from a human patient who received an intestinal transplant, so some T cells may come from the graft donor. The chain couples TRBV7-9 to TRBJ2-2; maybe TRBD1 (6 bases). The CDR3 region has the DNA TGTGCCAGCAGAGGACGAAACAGGGTTCCGTCCGGGGAGCTGTTTTTT. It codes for CASRGRNRVPSGELFF.